Shown below are 26 T cell receptor beta chains from a single sample sequenced in a study of OX40 agonist ivuxolimab in advanced cancers. Libraries were prepared by immunoSEQ multiplex PCR; TCRdb keeps only in-frame clonotypes and omits some of them. Here the sample spans about 84,000 clones, approximately 89% being singletons. The input for sequencing was CD4+ or CD8+ T cells sorted from blood, taken in a trial of the OX40 agonist ivuxolimab. These receptors were collected from an adult with an advanced solid tumor such as melanoma, head and neck, liver or kidney cancer.

This chain joins TRBV7-8 and TRBJ1-2; 9 nucleotides agree with TRBD1. The V gene's germline CDR1 is SGHVS and CDR2 FQNEAQ. V lost 4 bases to trimming and J lost 2 bases; unmatched junction nucleotides: 5. The CDR3 spans 15 residues. CDR3 sequence reads: CASSSGGQGNYGYTF. The CDR3 coding sequence is TGTGCCAGCAGCTCAGGGGGACAGGGAAACTATGGCTACACCTTC.

The V call is TRBV9, the J call TRBJ2-3; TRBD2 is a possible D gene (6 bases). The CDR3 contains 15 residues. CDR1 SGDLS and CDR2 YYNGEE come from the germline V gene. Trimming removed 5 bases at V and 0 bases at J, with 13 bases between. The CDR3 DNA sequence: TGTGCCAGCAGTCTACTAGCATCTAGCACAGATACGCAGTATTTT. Its protein product is CASSLLASSTDTQYF.

The chain combines TRBV27 with TRBJ2-3; D may match TRBD1 or TRBD2 (5 bases each). The CDR3 consists of 16 residues. V lost 4 bases and J lost 2, with 16 bases in between. CDR1 MNHEY and CDR2 SMNVEV come from the germline V gene (reference sequence). The CDR3 sequence is CASSSIPGRNTDTQYF. CDR3 nucleotides: TGTGCCAGCAGTTCAATCCCGGGACGTAACACAGATACGCAGTATTTT.

This clone was observed a handful of times. J is TRBJ2-1 and V is TRBV2; D remains unclear. CDR1 is SNHLY and CDR2 is FYNNEI in the germline V gene. Trimming took 7 bases from V and 6 from J, leaving 10 bases between them. CDR3 length equals 12 residues. The CDR3 loop is CASNRPINEQFF. The CDR3 DNA is TGTGCCAGCAATCGGCCGATCAATGAGCAGTTCTTC.

The genes are TRBV11-2 and TRBJ2-7; 14 bases are shared with TRBD2. Trimming took 3 bases from V and 4 from J; bases not matched to a gene: 2. CDR1 is SGHAT and CDR2 is FQNNGV in the germline V gene. The CDR3 sequence is 15 residues long. The CDR3: CASSFGTSGSYEQYF. In nucleotides, the CDR3 is TGTGCCAGCAGCTTTGGGACTAGCGGGAGTTACGAGCAGTACTTC.

The gene calls are TRBV6-5 and TRBJ2-2; D is perhaps TRBD2 (7 bases). In germline, CDR1 is MNHEY, CDR2 SVGAGI. V gave up 4 bases and J gave up 7 bases, with 16 bases separating them. The CDR3 runs to 15 residues. CDR3 sequence reads: CASSLGRGAFGELFF. CDR3 in DNA: TGTGCCAGCAGTTTAGGGAGGGGGGCTTTCGGGGAGCTGTTTTTT.

This clone was counted a single time. The chain is built from TRBV15 and TRBJ2-5; weak D call: TRBD2 (6 bases). CDR1 is LNHNV, CDR2 YYDKDF, per germline (reference sequence). Between the trimmed V and J ends, which lost 5 bases and 2 bases, there was a span of 12 bases. The CDR3 spans 14 residues. The CDR3 DNA reads as TGTGCCACCAGCGGGATTAGCGGACAAGAGACCCAGTACTTC. This encodes CATSGISGQETQYF.

The rearrangement uses TRBV9 and TRBJ1-2; 10 bases are shared with TRBD1. CDR1 SGDLS and CDR2 YYNGEE come from the germline V gene. The CDR3 is 16 residues long. Unmatched junction bases numbered 12, after V lost 0 bases and J lost 10 bases. The CDR3 reads CASSVAAEGGQGIYTF. The CDR3 DNA follows: TGTGCCAGCAGCGTAGCCGCCGAGGGGGGACAGGGGATCTACACCTTC.

This chain uses TRBV7-2 with TRBJ2-1; no clear D gene. The CDR3 spans 14 residues. Germline CDR1 reads SGHTA; CDR2 reads FQGNSA. V shed 6 bases and J shed 4 bases, with 13 bases lying between them. The CDR3: CASSYTPGYNEQFF. The CDR3 DNA follows: TGTGCCAGCAGTTACACACCCGGGTACAATGAGCAGTTCTTC.

The chain joins TRBV5-4 to TRBJ2-3, with a weak D call TRBD2 (5 bases). V lost 4 bases, J lost 2 bases, and 11 bases lay in between. The CDR3 consists of 14 residues. Germline lookup yields CDR1 SGHNT and CDR2 YYREEE (reference sequence). CDR3 region: CASSPGLSTDTQYF. The CDR3 DNA follows: TGTGCCAGCAGCCCAGGACTTTCCACAGATACGCAGTATTTT. The complete variable domain, with remaining parts taken from reference TRBV5-4 and TRBJ2-3, reads ETGVTQSPTHLIKTRGQQVTLRCSSQSGHNTVSWYQQALGQGPQFIFQYYREEENGRGNFPPRFSGLQFPNYSSELNVNALELDDSALYLCASSPGLSTDTQYFGPGTRLTVL.

This rearrangement joins TRBV13 to TRBJ1-4, with D perhaps matching TRBD1 (5 bases). CDR1 is PRHDT, CDR2 FYEKMQ, per germline (reference sequence). This CDR3 contains 15 residues. Trimming cost V 8 bases and J 7 bases, with 20 bases left between them. For the CDR3, the DNA is TGTGCCAGCGAGCAGGGCGGGGCCTCGGGTGAAAAACTGTTTTTT. The encoded protein is CASEQGGASGEKLFF.

The DNA for the CDR3 is TGTGCCAGCAGCTCCCTCCAGGATCCTCCCTACGAGCAGTACTTC. Translated, it gives CASSSLQDPPYEQYF. The rearrangement links TRBV7-9 to TRBJ2-7; no definite D call. V dropped 4 bases and J dropped 2 bases, with 15 bases sitting between them. This CDR3 is built from 15 residues. The germline V gene encodes CDR1 SEHNR and CDR2 FQNEAQ (reference sequence).

The CDR3 nucleotides read TGTGCCAGCGTCCGGGACAGGGCCTCCTACGAGCAGTACTTC. Its translation is CASVRDRASYEQYF. The chain uses TRBV2 and TRBJ2-7; TRBD1 matches at 9 bases. CDR3 length: 14 residues. From germline, CDR1 is SNHLY and CDR2 FYNNEI. The J segment lost 0 bases and the V segment lost 8 bases, leaving 5 bases of the junction unmatched.

The V gene is TRBV19, the J gene TRBJ2-2, with D possibly TRBD1 on 6 matching bases. Trimming pared 3 bases from V and 4 bases from J, leaving 12 bases between. There are 15 residues in the CDR3. CDR1 and CDR2 (germline): LNHDA, SQIVND (reference sequence). CDR3 region: CASSIRAGVTGELFF. CDR3 in DNA: TGTGCCAGTAGTATTCGGGCAGGGGTCACCGGGGAGCTGTTTTTT.

The sample holds one count of this clone. The chain joins TRBV5-1 to TRBJ2-1; TRBD2 matches 7 bases. J lost 8 bases, V lost 4 bases, and 12 bases had no gene match. Per the germline V gene, CDR1 is SGHRS and CDR2 is YFSETQ. The CDR3 extends over 15 amino acids. This CDR3 is CASSPSGTLGDEQFF. The CDR3 DNA reads as TGCGCCAGCAGCCCAAGCGGGACCTTGGGAGATGAGCAGTTCTTC.

The rearrangement joins TRBV10-3 to TRBJ2-3; possibly TRBD1 for D (6 bases). Trimming left V 6 bases short and J 2 bases short, with 9 bases between. Per the germline V gene, CDR1 is ENHRY and CDR2 is SYGVKD. The CDR3 sequence is 13 residues long. The CDR3: CAISGQLTDTQYF. The CDR3 region has the DNA TGTGCCATCAGCGGACAGCTCACAGATACGCAGTATTTT.

The V gene is TRBV10-3, the J gene TRBJ2-7; TRBD1 might be the D (5 bases). CDR1 ENHRY and CDR2 SYGVKD come from the germline V gene. V was cut by 2 bases and J by 2 bases, with 19 bases left in between. CDR3 length: 17 residues. In nucleotides, the CDR3 is TGTGCCATCAGTGAGGCAAGGGGCTCGGTGGGCCCCTACGAGCAGTACTTC. Its translation is CAISEARGSVGPYEQYF.

The chain joins TRBV5-1 to TRBJ2-7; possible D gene TRBD2, 6 bases. Between the trimmed V and J ends, which lost 4 bases and 0 bases, there was a span of 26 bases. The germline gives CDR1 SGHRS, CDR2 YFSETQ. The CDR3 covers 19 residues. The CDR3 protein is CASSPVGGLGSGFSYEQYF. The CDR3 region has the DNA TGCGCCAGCAGCCCGGTGGGGGGTTTGGGCAGCGGGTTCTCCTACGAGCAGTACTTC.

The chain links TRBV19 to TRBJ1-1; no clear D. The CDR3 totals 13 residues. V was trimmed by 4 bases and J by 5 bases, leaving 11 bases between them. The V gene's germline CDR1 is LNHDA and CDR2 SQIVND (reference sequence). Here the CDR3 reads CASSNGIRTEAFF. The DNA of the CDR3 is TGTGCCAGTAGTAATGGAATACGGACTGAAGCTTTCTTT.

V is TRBV12-5 and J is TRBJ2-1; perhaps TRBD2 as D (6 bases). Trimming took off 6 bases at V and 0 bases at J, with 6 bases between the two ends. The CDR3 has 13 residues. CDR1 is LGHNT and CDR2 is FRNRAP in the germline V gene. The CDR3 region has the DNA TGTGCTAGTGGGGAGGGCTCCTACAATGAGCAGTTCTTC. Amino acid sequence: CASGEGSYNEQFF.

The chain couples TRBV19 to TRBJ2-7; D is possibly TRBD1 (6 bases). Germline CDR1 is LNHDA and CDR2 is SQIVND (reference sequence). Trimming cost V 3 bases and J 2 bases, with 8 bases left between them. The CDR3 has 13 residues. In DNA form, the CDR3 reads TGTGCCAGTAGTATCACAGGGACCTACGAGCAGTACTTC. Its protein is CASSITGTYEQYF.

The count of this clone is one. This chain joins TRBV14 and TRBJ1-3; D call uncertain. The CDR3 has 16 residues. Trimming took 0 bases from V and 0 from J, leaving 9 bases between them. Germline CDR1 is SGHDN and CDR2 is FVKESK. The DNA of the CDR3 is TGTGCCAGCAGCCAAGATCTAACGAGCTCTGGAAACACCATATATTTT. Amino acid sequence: CASSQDLTSSGNTIYF.

The chain recombines TRBV28 with TRBJ2-7; D may be TRBD1 (6 bases). The CDR3 spans 13 residues. CDR1 is MDHEN and CDR2 is SYDVKM in the germline V gene. Trimming removed 7 bases at V and 5 bases at J, with 15 bases between. In DNA form, the CDR3 reads TGTGCCAGCACCCCCACAGGGCCCCACGAGCAGTACTTC. As protein: CASTPTGPHEQYF.

This chain connects TRBV5-1 to TRBJ2-1; D is perhaps TRBD2 (6 bases). V was pared by 2 bases and J by 7 bases, with 16 bases between. Germline CDR1 is SGHRS and CDR2 is YFSETQ. The length of the CDR3 is 15 residues. The CDR3, as DNA: TGCGCCAGCAGCTTTGATATTGGGGCGGGGAATGAGCAGTTCTTC. Its translation is CASSFDIGAGNEQFF.

The V gene is TRBV29-1, the J gene TRBJ2-3, with 8 positions matching TRBD2. V lost 7 bases, J lost 6 bases, and 12 bases stayed unmatched. CDR3 size: 14 residues. Germline V gives CDR1 SQVTM, CDR2 ANQGSEA. The CDR3 DNA follows: TGCAGCGCCGTGGTCGGGAGGGCGGGGGATACGCAGTATTTT. It codes for CSAVVGRAGDTQYF.

The J gene is TRBJ1-2, the V gene TRBV7-9; no clear D. Germline V CDR1 and CDR2: SEHNR, FQNEAQ (reference sequence). With 1 base removed from V and 8 bases from J, the gap between germline ends came to 14 bases. The CDR3 length is 14 residues. The CDR3 region is CASSLGDPASGYTF. The DNA of the CDR3 is TGTGCCAGCAGCTTAGGTGACCCTGCGTCCGGCTACACCTTC.